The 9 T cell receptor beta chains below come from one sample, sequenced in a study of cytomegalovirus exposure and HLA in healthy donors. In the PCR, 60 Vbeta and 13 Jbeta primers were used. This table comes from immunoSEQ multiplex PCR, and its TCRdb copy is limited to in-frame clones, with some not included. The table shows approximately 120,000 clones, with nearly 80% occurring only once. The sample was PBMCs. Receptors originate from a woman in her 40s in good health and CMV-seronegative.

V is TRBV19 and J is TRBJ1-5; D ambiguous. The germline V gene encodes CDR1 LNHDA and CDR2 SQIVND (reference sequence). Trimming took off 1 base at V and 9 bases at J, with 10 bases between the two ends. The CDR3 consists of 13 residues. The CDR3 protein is CASSIAPRGPQHF. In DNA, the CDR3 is TGTGCCAGTAGTATAGCCCCCCGAGGGCCCCAGCATTTT.

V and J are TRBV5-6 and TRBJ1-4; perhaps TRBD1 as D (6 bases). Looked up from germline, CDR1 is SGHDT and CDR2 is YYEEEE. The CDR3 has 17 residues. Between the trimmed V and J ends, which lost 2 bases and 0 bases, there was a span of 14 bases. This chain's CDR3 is CASSFFGGLTTNEKLFF. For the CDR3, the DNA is TGTGCCAGCAGCTTTTTTGGGGGCCTTACAACTAATGAAAAACTGTTTTTT. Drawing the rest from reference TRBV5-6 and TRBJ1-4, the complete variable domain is DAGVTQSPTHLIKTRGQQVTLRCSPKSGHDTVSWYQQALGQGPQFIFQYYEEEERQRGNFPDRFSGHQFPNYSSELNVNALLLGDSALYLCASSFFGGLTTNEKLFFGSGTQLSVL.

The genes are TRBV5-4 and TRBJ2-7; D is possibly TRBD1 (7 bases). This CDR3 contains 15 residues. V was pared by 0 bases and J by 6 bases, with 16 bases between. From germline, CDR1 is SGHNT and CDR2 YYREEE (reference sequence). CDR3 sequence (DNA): TGTGCCAGCAGCTTGGCCAGGGGGAGGTTTGGCGAGCAGTACTTC. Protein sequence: CASSLARGRFGEQYF.

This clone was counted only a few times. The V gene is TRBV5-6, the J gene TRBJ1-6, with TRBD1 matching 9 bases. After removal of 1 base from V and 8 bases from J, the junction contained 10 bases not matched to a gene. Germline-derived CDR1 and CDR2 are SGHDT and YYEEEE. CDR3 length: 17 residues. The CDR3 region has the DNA TGTGCCAGCAGCTTGATGGACAGGGGAGGAGTACATTCACCCCTCCACTTT. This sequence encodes CASSLMDRGGVHSPLHF.

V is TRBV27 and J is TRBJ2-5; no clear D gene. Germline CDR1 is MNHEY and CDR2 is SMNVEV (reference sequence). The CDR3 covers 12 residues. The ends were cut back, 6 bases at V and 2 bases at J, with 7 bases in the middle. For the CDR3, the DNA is TGTGCCAGCAGGTCCGTTCAAGAGACCCAGTACTTC. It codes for CASRSVQETQYF.

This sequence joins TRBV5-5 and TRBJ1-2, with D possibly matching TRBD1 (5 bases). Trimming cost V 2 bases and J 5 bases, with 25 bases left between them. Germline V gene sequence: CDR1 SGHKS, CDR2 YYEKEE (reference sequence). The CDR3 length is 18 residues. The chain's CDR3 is CASSLRDALSAGGYGYTF. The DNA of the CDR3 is TGTGCCAGCAGCTTAAGGGACGCGCTCAGCGCGGGGGGTTATGGCTACACCTTC.

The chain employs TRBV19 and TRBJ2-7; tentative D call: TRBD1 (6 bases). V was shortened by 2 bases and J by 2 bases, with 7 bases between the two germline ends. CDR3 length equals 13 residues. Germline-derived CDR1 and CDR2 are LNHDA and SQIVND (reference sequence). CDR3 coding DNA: TGTGCCAGTAGTATAAGGGGGACCTACGAGCAGTACTTC. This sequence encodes CASSIRGTYEQYF.

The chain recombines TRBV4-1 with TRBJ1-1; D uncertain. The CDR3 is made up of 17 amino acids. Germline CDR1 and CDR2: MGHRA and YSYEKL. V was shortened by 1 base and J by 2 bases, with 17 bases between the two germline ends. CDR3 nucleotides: TGCGCCAGCAGCCAAGGAAAACTGTTGAGAGAAAACACTGAAGCTTTCTTT. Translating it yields CASSQGKLLRENTEAFF.

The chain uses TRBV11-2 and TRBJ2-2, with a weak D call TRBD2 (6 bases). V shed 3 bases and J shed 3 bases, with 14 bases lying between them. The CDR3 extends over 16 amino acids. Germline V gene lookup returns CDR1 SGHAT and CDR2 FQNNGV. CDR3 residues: CASSLVGGLYTGELFF. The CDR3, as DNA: TGTGCCAGCAGCTTGGTGGGGGGTTTGTACACCGGGGAGCTGTTTTTT.